This entry concerns a single TCR beta chain. The data are from a study of early stage breast cancer tumors. Looking at the study overall: Among around 12 ER+/PR+/HER2- tumors, eight were ductal, four lobular.

In germline, CDR1 is SEHNR, CDR2 FQNEAQ (reference sequence). The CDR3 is 13 amino acids. The assay was immunoSEQ multiplex PCR, and TCRdb's table has in-frame clones only and misses some. The repertoire holds about 9,900 clones, with 60% to 65% as singletons. V is TRBV7-9 and J is TRBJ2-5; possibly TRBD2 for D (6 bases). Matching the DNA end better, TRBJ2-7 makes the J call doubtful. The sequence was collected from a person between 55 and 69 years old with breast cancer. Sequencing input: breast tumor tissue. CDR3 loop: CASMETSSYEQYF. CDR3 DNA sequence: TGTGCCAGCATGGAGACTAGTAGCTACGAGCAGTACTTC.